The clone carrying this T cell receptor beta chain was detected many times. Noted time point: patch test 2, 6 weeks after DPC sensitization. This sample's treatment: therapeutic diphenylcyclopropenone sensitization with weekly scalp DPC. Total RNA was extracted from unfractionated whole blood. Trimming pared 5 bases from V and 1 base from J, leaving 15 bases between. Per the germline V gene, CDR1 is GTSNPN and CDR2 is SVGIG (reference sequence). The CDR3 covers 15 residues. This specimen comes from a study of human T cells and chemical hapten exposure. TCRdb reprocessed the RACE reads via MiXCR and lists one record per CDR3 protein. The table includes fewer than 80,000 distinct CDR3 sequences, 9% to 12% detected once.

The rearrangement joins TRBV30 to TRBJ1-5; D perhaps matches TRBD1 (5 bases). This TCR was sampled from a woman aged 50 to 65 with alopecia areata. Some clones in this sample may be carry-over from other donors' samples. The material was whole blood, obtained in connection with sensitization to the hapten diphenylcyclopropenone (DPC). CDR3 sequence reads: CAWQGSRGSNQPQHF. The CDR3 DNA reads TGTGCCTGGCAAGGGTCTAGGGGAAGCAATCAGCCCCAGCATTTT.